This TCR beta chain was captured by sequencing in a study of brain T cells in children with intractable seizures. The study's findings and limits: Patients' HCMV serostatus was unknown; virus specificity rests on CDR3 similarity alone. Absence of clones before surgery may stem from lower sequencing depth.

The CDR3 covers 13 residues. Trimming took off 1 base at V and 2 bases at J, with 4 bases between the two ends. This clone was recorded only once. Its cognate antigen is unknown. Assay: immunoSEQ multiplex PCR; the TCRdb copy retains only in-frame clones and omits some. The sample has some 76,000 clones, about 93% seen once. The sequenced cases were selected for having the highest brain T cell transcript signatures. Before surgery, patients took at least one anti-epileptic drug. The gene calls are TRBV12-3 or TRBV12-4 and TRBJ2-3, with D uncertain. The source of this sequence is a boy younger than two with tuberous sclerosis and intractable seizures. The sequencing here drew on peripheral blood, taken at surgery. Here the CDR3 reads CASSLVPTDTQYF. The CDR3 DNA reads TGTGCCAGCAGTTTAGTCCCCACAGATACGCAGTATTTT.